These 11 T cell receptor beta chains share one sample of origin, sequenced in a study of blood T cells in healthy people across ages. A J-beta primer mix and a sample-barcoded 5' primer were used in a second PCR of roughly 7 to 12 cycles. One entry per CDR3 protein, called by TCRdb with MiXCR from the 5' RACE reads. The top ten hold approximately 40% of the sample, which has about 640,000 distinct CDR3 sequences, about 54% seen once. The sample comprised blood. These receptors came from a man in his sixties in good health.

A remark on this clonotype: Relative to the germline gene, one junction end is altered; a read error may explain this. The rearrangement uses TRBV12-3 or TRBV12-4 and TRBJ1-2, with D hard to call. This CDR3 contains 11 residues. For the CDR3, the DNA is TGTGCCTGCAGTTTCGGGTATGGCTACACCTTC. Its protein is CACSFGYGYTF.

The chain recombines TRBV20-1 with TRBJ2-2, with TRBD2 as a possible D gene (5 bases). Looked up from germline, CDR1 is DFQATT and CDR2 is SNEGSKA (reference sequence). The length of the CDR3 is 14 residues. V gave up 4 bases and J gave up 8 bases, with 17 bases separating them. The CDR3: CSAKVVGSTGELFF. As DNA, the CDR3 is TGCAGTGCTAAGGTTGTAGGGAGTACGGGGGAGCTGTTTTTT.

J is TRBJ2-7 and V is TRBV5-6; TRBD2 is a possible D gene (6 bases). Trimming stripped 2 bases from V and 3 bases from J, with 9 bases between. Germline loops: CDR1 SGHDT, CDR2 YYEEEE. This CDR3 has 13 residues. CDR3 region: CASSFRLGYEQYF. The DNA for the CDR3 is TGTGCCAGCAGCTTTAGACTAGGCTACGAGCAGTACTTC.

This clonotype was counted a single time. The V and J genes are TRBV6-5 and TRBJ2-5, with a tentative D call TRBD1 (7 bases). CDR3 length equals 15 residues. Germline values: CDR1 MNHEY, CDR2 SVGAGI. Trimming removed 0 bases at V and 4 bases at J, with 12 bases between. The CDR3 coding sequence is TGTGCCAGCAGTTACTCGACAGGGAGGCGAGAGACCCAGTACTTC. Its translation: CASSYSTGRRETQYF.

The chain recombines TRBV29-1 with TRBJ1-2; maybe TRBD1 (5 bases). Germline V gene data show CDR1 as SQVTM and CDR2 as ANQGSEA. This CDR3 region has 15 residues. The V gene lost 7 bases and the J gene lost 0 bases, with 18 bases spanning the gap. CDR3 nucleotide sequence: TGCAGCGCCCCTGCCAGGACACTTGCTAACTATGGCTACACCTTC. Protein: CSAPARTLANYGYTF. Combining the CDR3 with reference TRBV29-1 and TRBJ1-2 gives the whole variable domain SAVISQKPSRDICQRGTSLTIQCQVDSQVTMMFWYRQQPGQSLTLIATANQGSEATYESGFVIDKFPISRPNLTFSTLTVSNMSPEDSSIYLCSAPARTLANYGYTFGSGTRLTVV.

The gene calls are TRBV5-1 and TRBJ1-6, with 11 positions matching TRBD1. Germline V CDR1 and CDR2: SGHRS, YFSETQ. Trimming took 4 bases from V and 6 from J; bases not matched to a gene: 9. The CDR3 totals 17 residues. Here the CDR3 reads CASSPRTGGGGNSPLHF. CDR3 coding DNA: TGCGCCAGCAGCCCACGGACAGGGGGCGGAGGTAATTCACCCCTCCACTTT.

The CDR3 DNA reads as TGCAGTGCTAGTTCAACCGGTAGCGGGCGGTATACGGCGCAGTACTTC. Translated, it gives CSASSTGSGRYTAQYF. The rearrangement uses TRBV20-1 and TRBJ2-7; 7 nucleotides line up with TRBD2. The CDR3 totals 16 residues. The V segment lost 3 bases and the J segment 9 bases; nucleotides outside the gene matches: 20. Germline lookup yields CDR1 DFQATT and CDR2 SNEGSKA (reference sequence).

The V and J genes are TRBV12-3 or TRBV12-4 and TRBJ2-1; D gene ambiguous. This CDR3 has 16 residues. Trimming took off 2 bases at V and 0 bases at J, with 11 bases between the two ends. DNA of the CDR3: TGTGCCAGCAGTTTAACGGGTTCCTACTCCTACAATGAGCAGTTCTTC. The encoded protein is CASSLTGSYSYNEQFF.

This clonotype was seen only a few times. The gene calls are TRBV7-2 and TRBJ1-5; no clear D gene. V shed 0 bases and J shed 5 bases, with 5 bases lying between them. This CDR3 has 13 residues. CDR1 and CDR2 from the germline V gene are SGHTA and FQGNSA. CDR3 loop: CASSLAMDQPQHF. The DNA for the CDR3 is TGTGCCAGCAGCTTAGCTATGGATCAGCCCCAGCATTTT.

V is TRBV7-9 and J is TRBJ1-2; TRBD1 might be the D (5 bases). The CDR3 spans 14 residues. Looked up from germline, CDR1 is SEHNR and CDR2 is FQNEAQ (reference sequence). The V gene lost 5 bases and the J gene lost 8 bases, with 18 bases spanning the gap. CDR3: CASSRPGGGGGYTF. The CDR3, as DNA: TGTGCCAGCAGCCGCCCCGGGGGTGGTGGGGGCTACACCTTC.

In its sample, this clonotype was seen a few times. This chain joins TRBV7-2 and TRBJ2-5; D remains ambiguous. Trimming pared 8 bases from V and 6 bases from J, leaving 13 bases between. The CDR3 loop spans 12 amino acids. CDR1 is SGHTA, CDR2 FQGNSA, per germline. The CDR3 nucleotides read TGTGCCAGCGGGCTAGTCCTAAAGACCCAGTACTTC. Protein product: CASGLVLKTQYF.